This record covers a single T cell receptor beta chain. Its antigen is not yet known. Base qualities are not at hand, and no much larger clone is one base apart. The germline V end is reduced by 8 bases and the J end by 4 bases; junction bases left unmatched: 5. The CDR3 contains 13 residues, cysteine and phenylalanine counted. Only CDR3 DNA is held: 39 bases, read in frame from base 1. CDR1 and CDR2, looked up from the germline V gene, are SQVTM and ANQGSEA. At one collaborating source in Seattle, patients were enrolled during active infection and were followed longitudinally through the course of disease. The collaborating institutions used their own protocols to collect whole blood in K2EDTA tubes. Collaborator samples were shipped for TCRbeta analysis as frozen whole blood, isolated PBMCs, or DNA extracted from either sample type. The immunoSEQ Assay, a bias-controlled multiplex PCR, was used to amplify TCRbeta CDR3 regions from genomic DNA. On the authors' methods: The number of nucleated cells in each sample was estimated by amplification of reference gene primers within the assay. To quantify the absolute abundance of each unique TCRbeta CDR3 rearrangement, sequence reads were collapsed and filtered. For each sample, productive Simpson clonality was calculated by taking the square root of Simpson's diversity index across productive rearrangements. This is the immuneACCESS table as TCRdb keeps it, with only in-frame sequences that have V and J called. A part of the clones is gone; compared with another copy, unresolved V genes explain less than half, and the rest is unexplained. That table furnishes V, J and clone size, whereas the DNA furnished D and trimming. For this sample there are some 62,000 clones; 80% to 90% appear just once. 15% to 20% of the sample is taken by the ten largest.

These data originate in a study of blood T cell repertoires in COVID-19 (TCRdb year 2020). In terms of the full investigation: The collaborator samples originated in the United States, Italy and Spain and spanned the acute and convalescent phases of COVID-19. The repertoires were released in a freely available public database meant as a resource for research on the immune response to SARS-CoV-2. The sample metadata nearly always contained a de-identified subject ID, COVID-19 status, age in years and sex. The dataset comprised deeply sampled blood TCRbeta repertoires from subjects exposed to, actively infected with, or recovered from COVID-19. The prospective study material was composed of cDNA or gDNA derived from T cells, B-cell-depleted T cells, or PBMCs. Where HLA class I and class II types were available, the types were taken from metadata supplied by the sample provider, not from assay-based typing. The samples were drawn from two sources: the first 160 participants of the ongoing ImmuneRACE study, and 1,200 or so subjects contributed by 6 global collaborators. What the authors observed across the whole study: The quantity of clinical and demographic metadata differed by source and by participant and was supplied without curation.

The rearranged segments are TRBV29-1 and TRBJ2-2, with TRBD2 identical over 9 junction bases. The receptor was derived from a woman aged 55-69 years with COVID-19, enrolled during active disease. Specimen: peripheral blood. The CDR3 protein sequence reads: CSSSGETTGELFF. The DNA sequence follows: TGCAGCTCTAGCGGGGAGACCACCGGGGAGCTGTTTTTT.